Listed here are 8 T cell receptor beta chains from one sample, sequenced in a study of graft-versus-host responses after intestinal transplantation. Processed graft tissue released its intraepithelial and lamina propria lymphocytes. The method was immunoSEQ multiplex PCR; TCRdb's version includes in-frame clones alone and lacks a portion of them. The top ten clones hold about 20% of a sample with 15,000 to 20,000 clones, 80% of them seen once. This material consisted of ileum tissue, taken approximately 110 days after intestinal transplant. These receptors all come from a human patient who received an intestinal transplant, so some T cells may come from the graft donor.

This rearrangement joins TRBV28 to TRBJ2-2; D is unresolved. The CDR3 is 20 amino acids. CDR1 and CDR2 (germline): MDHEN, SYDVKM. V lost 1 base to trimming and J lost 0 bases, with 21 bases between them. Here the CDR3 reads CASSLYRTAPFFPNTGELFF. CDR3 nucleotides: TGTGCCAGCAGTTTATATCGGACGGCCCCATTTTTTCCGAACACCGGGGAGCTGTTTTTT.

The V gene is TRBV7-6, the J gene TRBJ2-3; possible D gene TRBD2, 5 bases. The CDR3 runs 13 residues. CDR1 and CDR2 from the germline V gene are SGHVS and FNYEAQ. The V end lost 8 bases, the J end lost 1 base, and 10 bases lay between the germline ends. CDR3 loop: CASRGWGTDTQYF. Here the CDR3 DNA reads TGTGCCAGCCGGGGTTGGGGCACAGATACGCAGTATTTT.

The gene calls are TRBV4-1 and TRBJ1-2; D ambiguous. CDR1 and CDR2 from the germline V gene are MGHRA and YSYEKL. V was clipped by 7 bases and J by 3 bases, with 15 bases between them. This CDR3 region has 14 residues. CDR3 bases: TGCGCCAGCACCCGAGTAGGGCGGTACTATGGCTACACCTTC. It specifies CASTRVGRYYGYTF.

The rearrangement joins TRBV6-5 to TRBJ1-1; 12 positions match TRBD1. V was clipped by 2 bases and J by 5 bases; unmatched bases: 6. This CDR3 spans 16 amino acids. Per germline, CDR1 MNHEY and CDR2 SVGAGI. CDR3 sequence reads: CASSYDRDRGRTEAFF. Written as DNA, the CDR3 is TGTGCCAGCAGTTACGACCGGGACAGGGGGCGGACTGAAGCTTTCTTT.

The chain employs TRBV5-4 and TRBJ2-1; D not certain. Germline V lookup: CDR1 SGHNT, CDR2 YYREEE (reference sequence). Trimming removed 0 bases at V and 8 bases at J, with 3 bases between. This CDR3 spans 11 amino acids. The CDR3 DNA is TGTGCCAGCAGCTTGGACTATGAGCAGTTCTTC. Translation: CASSLDYEQFF.

This chain links TRBV9 with TRBJ2-3; no reliable D call. Trimming removed 0 bases from V and 0 bases from J, with 8 bases in between. The CDR3 is 15 amino acids. The germline gives CDR1 SGDLS, CDR2 YYNGEE. CDR3 protein: CASSVADSSTDTQYF. CDR3 sequence (DNA): TGTGCCAGCAGCGTAGCGGATTCTAGCACAGATACGCAGTATTTT.

This clone was observed a few times. This chain connects TRBV5-6 to TRBJ1-2; 8 positions agree with TRBD1. The CDR3 length is 15 residues. V lost 1 base to trimming and J lost 4 bases; unmatched junction nucleotides: 6. Germline V lookup: CDR1 SGHDT, CDR2 YYEEEE. The CDR3 region has the DNA TGTGCCAGCAGCTTGAACCAGGGGGCAGTCTATGGCTACACCTTC. It yields the protein CASSLNQGAVYGYTF.

Comments on this clone: At one end the junction does not follow the germline gene, possibly because of a read error. The chain links TRBV7-3 to TRBJ2-6, with D perhaps matching TRBD1 (5 bases). Germline CDR1 reads SGHTA; CDR2 reads FQGTGA. The CDR3 consists of 16 residues. CDR3: CASSLIRASGTNVLTF. In nucleotides, the CDR3 is TGTGCCAGCAGCTTAATCAGGGCCTCTGGGACCAACGTCCTGACTTTC.